This T cell receptor (beta chain) comes out of a study of T-cell memory formation after mild COVID-19. Overall study results and limits: Clones that contracted clustered mainly in CM and EM if CD4+ and in EMRA if CD8+.

Libraries for TCRalpha and TCRbeta carried sample barcodes and unique molecular identifiers via 5'RACE. In TCRdb, the 5' RACE reads were re-called with MiXCR into one record per CDR3 protein. Seen here are approximately 230,000 distinct CDR3 sequences, 16% observed once, and the top ten hold approximately 3.6%. This clonotype turned up a few times. Its antigen remains unidentified. The material sequenced was PBMCs or a T cell subset sorted from them (not recorded which). This receptor was obtained from a man between 18 and 29 years old who had mild COVID-19 (a few samples of this study predate the infection). Cell type and time point are not known.

The CDR3 reads CASSRGQRYTGELFF. The CDR3 coding sequence is TGTGCCAGCAGCCGGGGACAAAGATACACCGGGGAGCTGTTTTTT. The genes are TRBV14 and TRBJ2-2, with D tentatively TRBD1 (6 bases). Looked up from germline, CDR1 is SGHDN and CDR2 is FVKESK. The V end lost 4 bases, the J end lost 3 bases, and 12 bases lay between the germline ends. The CDR3 extends over 15 amino acids.